The 28 T cell receptor beta chains presented below share a single source sample, sequenced in a study of identical twins. MiXCR, run by TCRdb on the 5' RACE reads, gives a single entry per CDR3 protein. The sample lists 350,000 or so distinct CDR3 sequences, 9% to 15% seen once, with 7.2% in the top ten. These same data were also listed under a study on yellow fever vaccine responses in identical twins.

The sample consisted of CD8+ T cells sorted from blood. These receptors were obtained from a young woman in good health.

This clonotype has at least ten counts. The V gene is TRBV5-1, the J gene TRBJ2-1; TRBD2 aligns across 10 bases. After removal of 4 bases from V and 6 bases from J, the junction contained 7 bases not matched to a gene. Germline V gene sequence: CDR1 SGHRS, CDR2 YFSETQ. This CDR3 has 15 residues. The CDR3 is CASSRVAGGSNEQFF. The CDR3 coding sequence is TGCGCCAGCAGCAGAGTAGCGGGAGGAAGCAATGAGCAGTTCTTC.

The rearrangement joins TRBV12-3 or TRBV12-4 to TRBJ2-5, with a possible D match to TRBD2 (5 bases). V lost 5 bases and J lost 0, with 16 bases in between. The CDR3 totals 16 residues. The CDR3 DNA reads TGTGCCAGCAGTATCCTCGGGGTAGGGTACCAAGAGACCCAGTACTTC. Amino acids: CASSILGVGYQETQYF.

This clonotype was recorded at least ten times. A junction end diverges from the germline sequence, so it may reflect a read error. This rearrangement joins TRBV24-1 to TRBJ2-1; D is perhaps TRBD1 (5 bases). CDR3 length: 16 amino acids. Germline assignment: CDR1 KGHDR and CDR2 SFDVKD. The CDR3 bases are TGTGCCACCAGTAATTTTGGCAGGGAATCCTACAATGAGCAGTTCTTC. This sequence encodes CATSNFGRESYNEQFF.

The chain links TRBV6-5 to TRBJ2-5; TRBD1 matches 10 bases. The germline gives CDR1 MNHEY, CDR2 SVGAGI. This CDR3 contains 16 residues. V lost 0 bases to trimming and J lost 5 bases; unmatched junction nucleotides: 6. The CDR3 region is CASSYSGDRGWETQYF. CDR3 DNA: TGTGCCAGCAGTTACTCGGGGGACAGGGGTTGGGAGACCCAGTACTTC.

This clonotype has a count of ten or more. The chain couples TRBV4-1 to TRBJ2-7; no definite D call. Germline V CDR1 and CDR2: MGHRA, YSYEKL. The V end was cut by 4 bases, the J end by 2 bases, with 9 bases between. This CDR3 comprises 13 residues. CDR3 DNA: TGCGCCAGCAGCCCTGATGGCCCCTACGAGCAGTACTTC. This encodes CASSPDGPYEQYF.

This clonotype was found a few times. The chain carries TRBV28 and TRBJ2-3; no definite D call. This CDR3 is built from 13 residues. Germline V lookup: CDR1 MDHEN, CDR2 SYDVKM. The ends were cut back, 4 bases at V and 3 bases at J, with 8 bases in the middle. CDR3 region: CASSSLGTDTQYF. The CDR3 DNA reads as TGTGCCAGCAGTTCGTTGGGAACAGATACGCAGTATTTT.

The chain links TRBV5-1 to TRBJ2-1; 13 bases line up with TRBD2. There are 18 residues in the CDR3. Germline CDR1 reads SGHRS; CDR2 reads YFSETQ. The V and J ends lost 4 bases and 4 bases, in that order; junction bases with no gene match: 11. This CDR3 reads CASSPRTSGGPTYNEQFF. Written as DNA, the CDR3 is TGCGCCAGCAGCCCAAGGACTAGCGGGGGACCGACTTACAATGAGCAGTTCTTC.

At least ten counts were recorded for this clonotype. The V call is TRBV10-2, the J call TRBJ2-1, with no clear D. Germline V gives CDR1 WSHSY, CDR2 SAAADI. The CDR3 length is 17 residues. The germline V and J ends were trimmed by 0 bases and 1 base, with 13 bases remaining between them. CDR3 DNA sequence: TGCGCCAGCAGTGAGTCGGAATGGGTAGGGTCCTACAATGAGCAGTTCTTC. It is translated as CASSESEWVGSYNEQFF.

The rearrangement uses TRBV27 and TRBJ1-5; a weak D match, TRBD1 (5 bases). CDR3 length: 13 residues. Trimming took 8 bases from V and 4 from J, leaving 12 bases between them. The germline gives CDR1 MNHEY, CDR2 SMNVEV (reference sequence). CDR3 amino acids: CASGPGLNQPQHF. The DNA of the CDR3 is TGTGCCAGCGGTCCGGGACTGAATCAGCCCCAGCATTTT.

The V and J genes are TRBV5-4 and TRBJ1-5; D is unresolved. V was clipped by 5 bases and J by 0 bases, with 9 bases between them. The germline gives CDR1 SGHNT, CDR2 YYREEE (reference sequence). The CDR3 runs to 14 residues. The CDR3: CASRVFGSNQPQHF. The DNA for the CDR3 is TGTGCCAGCAGGGTATTTGGTAGCAATCAGCCCCAGCATTTT.

This clonotype appeared a few times. This chain joins TRBV9 and TRBJ2-1; TRBD2 matches at 8 bases. The CDR3 has 15 amino acids. The V and J ends lost 3 bases and 8 bases, in that order; junction bases with no gene match: 10. The germline V gene encodes CDR1 SGDLS and CDR2 YYNGEE. CDR3 in DNA: TGTGCCAGCAGCGCAGCCACCGGGAGGGGCGATGAGCAGTTCTTC. Amino acid sequence: CASSAATGRGDEQFF.

This clonotype was seen repeatedly, ten times or more. The chain couples TRBV4-1 to TRBJ2-1; D possibly corresponds to TRBD2 (6 bases). The CDR3 length is 16 residues. V was trimmed by 0 bases and J by 0 bases, leaving 9 bases between them. CDR1 and CDR2 from the germline V gene are MGHRA and YSYEKL. CDR3 DNA: TGCGCCAGCAGCCAAGATCGGGGGAGCTCCTACAATGAGCAGTTCTTC. It translates to CASSQDRGSSYNEQFF.

The DNA for the CDR3 is TGTGCCAGCAGCCAGACAGGTGGGAAATACGAGCAGTACTTC. It translates to CASSQTGGKYEQYF. The chain employs TRBV14 and TRBJ2-7; D possibly corresponds to TRBD1 (6 bases). Trimming stripped 3 bases from V and 4 bases from J, with 13 bases between. This CDR3 is built from 14 residues. The V gene's germline CDR1 is SGHDN and CDR2 FVKESK.

The sample holds many counts of this clonotype. This chain uses TRBV29-1 with TRBJ2-2; possibly TRBD1 or TRBD2 for D (6 bases each). The germline V gene encodes CDR1 SQVTM and CDR2 ANQGSEA. The V end was cut by 3 bases, the J end by 5 bases, with 13 bases between. This CDR3 contains 14 residues. The CDR3 DNA reads TGCAGCGTTGATGTGGAGGGGGATACCGGGGAGCTGTTTTTT. Its protein is CSVDVEGDTGELFF.

The V call is TRBV27, the J call TRBJ2-2, with 8 bases fitting TRBD1. Germline-derived CDR1 and CDR2 are MNHEY and SMNVEV (reference sequence). The trim removed 4 bases at V and 7 bases at J, leaving 2 bases unmatched. The CDR3 is 13 residues long. This CDR3 reads CASSSTGVGELFF. The CDR3 bases are TGTGCCAGCAGTTCGACAGGGGTCGGGGAGCTGTTTTTT.

This clonotype has a handful of counts. The CDR3 coding sequence is TGTGCCAGCACTAAAGCGGGGGGCACAGATACGCAGTATTTT. It codes for CASTKAGGTDTQYF. The chain combines TRBV6-1 with TRBJ2-3; TRBD2 aligns across 8 bases. V was pared by 7 bases and J by 1 base, with 4 bases of the junction left unmatched. In germline, CDR1 is MNHNS, CDR2 SASEGT. This CDR3 is built from 14 residues.

CDR3 bases: TGTGCCAGCAGCTTAGTGGATTCAATCCAGTACTTC. Translating gives CASSLVDSIQYF. The chain employs TRBV13 and TRBJ2-5, with D hard to call. With 1 base removed from V and 10 bases from J, the gap between germline ends came to 10 bases. The germline V gene has CDR1 PRHDT and CDR2 FYEKMQ (reference sequence). The CDR3 has 12 residues.

This clonotype appeared a few times. The chain is built from TRBV12-3 or TRBV12-4 and TRBJ1-2; D unresolved. This CDR3 comprises 13 residues. Trimming took off 6 bases at V and 4 bases at J, with 12 bases between the two ends. The CDR3 sequence is CASSVFAGYGYTF. CDR3 nucleotides: TGTGCCAGCAGCGTTTTTGCCGGCTATGGCTACACCTTC.

This clonotype was recorded a few times. The rearrangement joins TRBV28 to TRBJ2-3; D remains ambiguous. CDR1 and CDR2 (germline): MDHEN, SYDVKM. Trimming left V 5 bases short and J 6 bases short, with 9 bases between. The CDR3 consists of 12 residues. For the CDR3, the DNA is TGTGCCAGCAGTCACAGTATGGATACGCAGTATTTT. Protein product: CASSHSMDTQYF.

V and J are TRBV11-2 and TRBJ2-7; 8 bases line up with TRBD2. With 2 bases clipped from V and 2 bases from J, the junction kept 8 bases outside the gene matches. The CDR3 totals 16 residues. Germline V lookup: CDR1 SGHAT, CDR2 FQNNGV. CDR3 in DNA: TGTGCCAGCAGCTTAACTCCGGGAGGGCCAGCCTACGAGCAGTACTTC. This codes for CASSLTPGGPAYEQYF.

The genes are TRBV28 and TRBJ2-3; D might be TRBD2 (5 bases). The CDR3 consists of 15 residues. Trimming removed 5 bases from V and 3 bases from J, with 15 bases in between. Germline V lookup: CDR1 MDHEN, CDR2 SYDVKM. CDR3 region: CASSLPQLVTDTQYF. The CDR3 region has the DNA TGTGCCAGCAGTCTCCCCCAACTAGTTACAGATACGCAGTATTTT. The full variable domain, its missing parts supplied by reference TRBV28 and TRBJ2-3, is DVKVTQSSRYLVKRTGEKVFLECVQDMDHENMFWYRQDPGLGLRLIYFSYDVKMKEKGDIPEGYSVSREKKERFSLILESASTNQTSMYLCASSLPQLVTDTQYFGPGTRLTVL.

In its sample, this clonotype was seen a few times. The CDR3 DNA sequence: TGTGCCAGCAGTGAAGGGGGTGTAGCGGGGATCACAGATACGCAGTATTTT. It yields the protein CASSEGGVAGITDTQYF. This chain links TRBV2 with TRBJ2-3; 8 positions agree with TRBD2. CDR1 and CDR2 (germline): SNHLY, FYNNEI. The junction had 8 bases not matched to a gene; V was cut back by 1 base and J by 2 bases. The CDR3 covers 17 residues. The full variable domain, with the rest looked up from reference TRBV2 and TRBJ2-3, is EPEVTQTPSHQVTQMGQEVILRCVPISNHLYFYWYRQILGQKVEFLVSFYNNEISEKSEIFDDQFSVERPDGSNFTLKIRSTKLEDSAMYFCASSEGGVAGITDTQYFGPGTRLTVL.

This clonotype has only a few counts. The rearrangement joins TRBV29-1 to TRBJ1-2; a weak D match, TRBD1 (6 bases). This CDR3 contains 13 residues. V was shortened by 5 bases and J by 3 bases, with 13 bases between the two germline ends. In germline, CDR1 is SQVTM, CDR2 ANQGSEA. In nucleotides, the CDR3 is TGCAGCGTTAGGACAGTGGAATACTATGGCTACACCTTC. Translation gives CSVRTVEYYGYTF.

This clonotype was seen only a few times. V gene TRBV20-1 combines with J gene TRBJ2-1; 7 bases line up with TRBD1. There are 17 residues in the CDR3. The germline V gene encodes CDR1 DFQATT and CDR2 SNEGSKA (reference sequence). Germline trimming cut 5 bases from V and 3 bases from J; bases unmatched to any gene: 16. CDR3 nucleotides: TGCAGTGCTTCCGGGCGAATACAGGGGTTGGTCTACAATGAGCAGTTCTTC. Encoded protein: CSASGRIQGLVYNEQFF.

This clonotype was seen a few times. The gene calls are TRBV6-1 and TRBJ2-7, with D uncertain. The CDR3 loop spans 13 amino acids. From germline, CDR1 is MNHNS and CDR2 SASEGT. Trimming shortened V by 1 base and J by 3 bases, and 7 bases separated the two germline ends. The CDR3 region has the DNA TGTGCCAGCAGTGAAGTCAGGCTCTACGAGCAGTACTTC. Its translation: CASSEVRLYEQYF.

This clonotype was observed a handful of times. The chain couples TRBV20-1 to TRBJ1-2; D not resolved. Germline V lookup: CDR1 DFQATT, CDR2 SNEGSKA (reference sequence). The CDR3 totals 13 residues. The V end was cut by 2 bases, the J end by 1 base, with 8 bases between. The CDR3: CSARPGDNYGYTF. The CDR3 coding sequence is TGCAGTGCTAGACCTGGGGATAACTATGGCTACACCTTC.

This clonotype showed up just a few times. J is TRBJ2-7 and V is TRBV13; tentatively, D is TRBD1 (6 bases). In germline, CDR1 is PRHDT, CDR2 FYEKMQ (reference sequence). The V end lost 7 bases, the J end lost 7 bases, and 17 bases lay between the germline ends. CDR3 length equals 13 residues. Here the CDR3 DNA reads TGTGCCAGCACCATACGAGGGGGTTGGGAGCAGTACGTC. This codes for CASTIRGGWEQYV.

The rearrangement joins TRBV29-1 to TRBJ2-1; 9 bases fit TRBD2. Trimming removed 4 bases from V and 7 bases from J; junction bases left unmatched: 8. The germline V gene has CDR1 SQVTM and CDR2 ANQGSEA. The length of the CDR3 is 14 residues. Written as DNA, the CDR3 is TGCAGCGTTGTCGGGCGGGAGGGCCATAATGAGCAGTTCTTC. Protein product: CSVVGREGHNEQFF.